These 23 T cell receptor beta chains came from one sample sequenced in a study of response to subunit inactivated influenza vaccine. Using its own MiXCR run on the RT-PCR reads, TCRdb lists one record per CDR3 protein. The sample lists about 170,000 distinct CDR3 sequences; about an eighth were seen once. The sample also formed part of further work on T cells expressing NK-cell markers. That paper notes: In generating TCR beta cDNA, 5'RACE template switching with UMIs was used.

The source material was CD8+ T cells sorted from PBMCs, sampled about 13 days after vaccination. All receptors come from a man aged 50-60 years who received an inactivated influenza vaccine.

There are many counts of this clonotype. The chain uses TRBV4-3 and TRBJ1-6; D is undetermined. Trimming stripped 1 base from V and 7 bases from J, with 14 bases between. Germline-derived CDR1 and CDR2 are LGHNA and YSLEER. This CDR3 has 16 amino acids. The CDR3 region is CASSQVPLPGNSPLHF. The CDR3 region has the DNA TGCGCCAGCAGCCAAGTCCCCCTCCCGGGGAATTCACCCCTCCACTTT.

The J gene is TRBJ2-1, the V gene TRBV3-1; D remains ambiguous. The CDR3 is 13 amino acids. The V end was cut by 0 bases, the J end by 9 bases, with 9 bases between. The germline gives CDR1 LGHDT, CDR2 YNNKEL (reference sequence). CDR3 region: CASSQDLWIEQFF. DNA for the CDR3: TGTGCCAGCAGCCAAGATCTGTGGATTGAGCAGTTCTTC.

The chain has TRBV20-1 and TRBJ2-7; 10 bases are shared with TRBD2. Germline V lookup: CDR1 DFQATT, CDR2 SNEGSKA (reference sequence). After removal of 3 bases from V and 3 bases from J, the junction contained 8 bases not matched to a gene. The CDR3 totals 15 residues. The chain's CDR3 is CSASFLQREGYEQYF. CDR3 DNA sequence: TGCAGTGCTAGTTTCCTTCAGCGGGAGGGCTACGAGCAGTACTTC.

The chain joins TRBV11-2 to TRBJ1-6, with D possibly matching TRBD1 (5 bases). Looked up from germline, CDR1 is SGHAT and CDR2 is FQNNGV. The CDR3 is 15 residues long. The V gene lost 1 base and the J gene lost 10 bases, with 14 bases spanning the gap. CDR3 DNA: TGTGCCAGCAGCTTAGCAAGTCGGGGGGAATCACCCCTCCACTTT. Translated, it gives CASSLASRGESPLHF.

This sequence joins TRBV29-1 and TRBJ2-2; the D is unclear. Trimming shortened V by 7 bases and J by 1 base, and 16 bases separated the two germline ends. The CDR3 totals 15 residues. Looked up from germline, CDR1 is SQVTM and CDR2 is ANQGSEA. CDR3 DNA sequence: TGCAGCGCCTTAAGTGGGAATGAGAACACCGGGGAGCTGTTTTTT. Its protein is CSALSGNENTGELFF.

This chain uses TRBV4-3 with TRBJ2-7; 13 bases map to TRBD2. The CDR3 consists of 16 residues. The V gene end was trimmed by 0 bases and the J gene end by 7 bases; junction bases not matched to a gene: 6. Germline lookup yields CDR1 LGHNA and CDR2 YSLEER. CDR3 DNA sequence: TGCGCCAGCAGCCAAGACGGACTAGCGGGAGCCGGGGAGCAGTACTTC. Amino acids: CASSQDGLAGAGEQYF.

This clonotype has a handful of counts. CDR3 sequence: CASSLPGTGRTGELFF. In DNA, the CDR3 is TGTGCCAGCAGCTTACCAGGGACAGGGAGAACCGGGGAGCTGTTTTTT. The chain links TRBV7-9 to TRBJ2-2; TRBD1 aligns across 9 bases. Losses at the gene ends were 2 bases for V and 5 bases for J; bases not matched to a gene: 6. The length of the CDR3 is 16 residues. CDR1 is SEHNR and CDR2 is FQNEAQ in the germline V gene (reference sequence).

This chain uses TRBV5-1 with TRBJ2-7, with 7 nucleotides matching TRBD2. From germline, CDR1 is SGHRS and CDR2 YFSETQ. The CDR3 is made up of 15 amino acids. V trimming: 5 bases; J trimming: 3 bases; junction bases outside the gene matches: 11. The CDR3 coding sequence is TGCGCCAGCAGGGAAGGGTTGGCGGGAGTCTACGAGCAGTACTTC. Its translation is CASREGLAGVYEQYF.

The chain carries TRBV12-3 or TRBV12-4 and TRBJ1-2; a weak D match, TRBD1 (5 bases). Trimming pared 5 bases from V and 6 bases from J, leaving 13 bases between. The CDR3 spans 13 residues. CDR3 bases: TGTGCCAGCAGTGTACAGGCTAGCCATGGCTACACCTTC. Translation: CASSVQASHGYTF.

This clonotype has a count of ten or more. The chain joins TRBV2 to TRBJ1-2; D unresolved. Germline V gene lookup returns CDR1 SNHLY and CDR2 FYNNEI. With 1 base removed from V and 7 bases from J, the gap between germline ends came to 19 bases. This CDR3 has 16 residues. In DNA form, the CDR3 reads TGTGCCAGCAGTGAAGTACGCCGGTCGTTATCGGCTGGCTACACCTTC. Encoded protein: CASSEVRRSLSAGYTF.

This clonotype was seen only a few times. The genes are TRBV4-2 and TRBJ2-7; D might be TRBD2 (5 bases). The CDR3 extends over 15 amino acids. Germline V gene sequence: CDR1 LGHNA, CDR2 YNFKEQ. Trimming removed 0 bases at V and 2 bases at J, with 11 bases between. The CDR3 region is CASSQDLGLAYEQYF. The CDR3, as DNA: TGTGCCAGCAGCCAAGATCTCGGACTGGCCTACGAGCAGTACTTC.

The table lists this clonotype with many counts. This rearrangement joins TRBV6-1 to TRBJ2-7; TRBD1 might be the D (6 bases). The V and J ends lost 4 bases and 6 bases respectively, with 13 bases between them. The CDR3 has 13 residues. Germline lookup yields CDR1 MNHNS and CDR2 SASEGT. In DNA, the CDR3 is TGTGCCAGCAGTGTTACAGGGAACTCCGAGCAGTACTTC. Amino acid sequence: CASSVTGNSEQYF.

The CDR3 protein is CASSFQGARTEAFF. DNA for the CDR3: TGTGCCAGCAGCTTCCAGGGGGCGCGCACTGAAGCTTTCTTT. The rearrangement links TRBV7-9 to TRBJ1-1; 8 positions match TRBD1. CDR1 SEHNR and CDR2 FQNEAQ come from the germline V gene (reference sequence). The CDR3 is 14 amino acids. Trimming cost V 3 bases and J 4 bases; bases outside gene matches: 4.

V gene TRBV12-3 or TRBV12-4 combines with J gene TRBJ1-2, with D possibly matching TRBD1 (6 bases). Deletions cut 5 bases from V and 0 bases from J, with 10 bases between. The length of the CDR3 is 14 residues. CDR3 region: CASSQGRANYGYTF. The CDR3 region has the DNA TGTGCCAGCAGTCAGGGGAGGGCTAACTATGGCTACACCTTC.

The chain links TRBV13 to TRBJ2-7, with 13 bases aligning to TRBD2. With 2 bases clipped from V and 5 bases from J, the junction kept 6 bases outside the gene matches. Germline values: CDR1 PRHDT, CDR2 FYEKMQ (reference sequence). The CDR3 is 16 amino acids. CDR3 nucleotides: TGTGCCAGCAGCTTAACTAGCGGGGGGGCCTCGGACGAGCAGTACTTC. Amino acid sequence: CASSLTSGGASDEQYF.

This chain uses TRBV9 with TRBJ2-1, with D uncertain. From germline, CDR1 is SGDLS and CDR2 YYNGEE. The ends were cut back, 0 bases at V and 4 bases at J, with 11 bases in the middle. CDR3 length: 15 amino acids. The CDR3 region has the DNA TGTGCCAGCAGCGTAGGAGGTACGGTATACAATGAGCAGTTCTTC. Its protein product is CASSVGGTVYNEQFF.

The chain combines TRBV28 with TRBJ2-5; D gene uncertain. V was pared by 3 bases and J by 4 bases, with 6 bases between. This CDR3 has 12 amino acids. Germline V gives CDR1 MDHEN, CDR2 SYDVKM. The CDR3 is CASSFLLETQYF. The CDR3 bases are TGTGCCAGCAGTTTTCTATTAGAGACCCAGTACTTC.

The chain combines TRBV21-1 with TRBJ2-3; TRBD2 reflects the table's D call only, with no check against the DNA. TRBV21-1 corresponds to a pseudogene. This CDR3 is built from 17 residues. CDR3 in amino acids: CASSKAGLAEITDTQYF. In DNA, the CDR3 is TGTGCCAGCAGCAAAGCGGGGCTAGCGGAAATCACAGATACGCAGTATTTT.

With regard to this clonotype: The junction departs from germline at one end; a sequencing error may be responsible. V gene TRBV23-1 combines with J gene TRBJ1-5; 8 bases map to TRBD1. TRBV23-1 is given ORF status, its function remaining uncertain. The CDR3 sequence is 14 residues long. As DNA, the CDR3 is TGCGCCAGCAGCCAGCCAGGGGGCAAACAGCCCCAGCATTTT. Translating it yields CASSQPGGKQPQHF.

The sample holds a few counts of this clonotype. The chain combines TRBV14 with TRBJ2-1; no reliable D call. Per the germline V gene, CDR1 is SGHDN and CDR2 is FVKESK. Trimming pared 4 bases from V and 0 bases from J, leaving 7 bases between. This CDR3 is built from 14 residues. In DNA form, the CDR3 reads TGTGCCAGCAGCCTCTATCTCTCCTACAATGAGCAGTTCTTC. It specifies CASSLYLSYNEQFF.

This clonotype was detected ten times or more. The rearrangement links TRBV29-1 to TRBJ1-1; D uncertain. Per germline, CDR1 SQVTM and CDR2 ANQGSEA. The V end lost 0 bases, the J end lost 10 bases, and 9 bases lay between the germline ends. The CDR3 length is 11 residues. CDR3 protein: CSVEEVRGAFF. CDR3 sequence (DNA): TGCAGCGTTGAAGAGGTACGCGGAGCTTTCTTT.

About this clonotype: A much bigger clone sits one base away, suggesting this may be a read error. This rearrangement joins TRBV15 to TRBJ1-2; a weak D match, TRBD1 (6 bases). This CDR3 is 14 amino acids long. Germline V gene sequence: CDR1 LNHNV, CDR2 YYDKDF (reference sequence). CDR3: CATSRVGAGYCYTF. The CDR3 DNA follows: TGTGCCACCAGCCGAGTGGGGGCCGGCTATTGCTACACCTTC. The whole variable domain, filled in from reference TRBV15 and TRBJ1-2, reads DAMVIQNPRYQVTQFGKPVTLSCSQTLNHNVMYWYQQKSSQAPKLLFHYYDKDFNNEADTPDNFQSRRPNTSFCFLDIRSPGLGDTAMYLCATSRVGAGYCYTFGSGTRLTVV.

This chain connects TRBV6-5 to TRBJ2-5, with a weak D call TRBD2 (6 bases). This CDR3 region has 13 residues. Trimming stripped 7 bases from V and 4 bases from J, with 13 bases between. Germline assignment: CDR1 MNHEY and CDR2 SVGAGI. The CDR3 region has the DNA TGTGCCAGCAATCCACTAGCCGGAGAGACCCAGTACTTC. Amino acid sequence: CASNPLAGETQYF.